Below are 22 T cell receptor beta chains sequenced from a single sample in a study of shared clonotypes between healthy human individuals. The method was immunoSEQ multiplex PCR; TCRdb's version includes in-frame clones alone and lacks a portion of them. The profile shows a few million clones, roughly 93% of them singletons. Sequencing input: naive CD4+ T cells from PBMCs. The subset is: CD45RA+ positively selected. The source is a man aged 18 to 30 in good health. Some clones in this sample may be carry-over from other donors' samples.

This clone was detected only once. V usage is TRBV9 and J usage is TRBJ2-7; TRBD1 matches at 7 bases. Trimming cost V 2 bases and J 3 bases; bases outside gene matches: 11. CDR3 length equals 16 residues. The germline V gene encodes CDR1 SGDLS and CDR2 YYNGEE. CDR3 sequence reads: CASSVGTETLIYEQYF. In nucleotides, the CDR3 is TGTGCCAGCAGCGTGGGGACAGAGACCCTTATCTACGAGCAGTACTTC.

A remark on this clone: The sample carries other DNA sequences with the same CDR3. The chain employs TRBV11-2 and TRBJ2-3, with D maybe TRBD2 (5 bases). The V end was cut by 4 bases, the J end by 0 bases, with 8 bases between. The CDR3 totals 14 residues. The germline gives CDR1 SGHAT, CDR2 FQNNGV. This CDR3 reads CASSSPGSTDTQYF. The CDR3 region has the DNA TGTGCCAGCAGCTCACCGGGGAGCACAGATACGCAGTATTTT.

The chain uses TRBV28 and TRBJ2-1; TRBD2 matches 13 bases. Germline trimming cut 6 bases from V and 6 bases from J; bases unmatched to any gene: 8. From germline, CDR1 is MDHEN and CDR2 SYDVKM. The CDR3 runs 16 residues. The CDR3 here is CASRLSRTSGSNEQFF. The CDR3 DNA sequence: TGTGCCAGCAGGCTCTCTCGGACTAGCGGGAGCAATGAGCAGTTCTTC.

The chain's CDR3 is CASSEPGQGVDQPQHF. The CDR3 bases are TGTGCCAGCAGCGAACCGGGACAGGGCGTTGATCAGCCCCAGCATTTT. The rearrangement links TRBV7-9 to TRBJ1-5; 9 bases line up with TRBD1. This CDR3 has 16 residues. Germline CDR1 is SEHNR and CDR2 is FQNEAQ (reference sequence). Unmatched junction bases numbered 10, after V lost 5 bases and J lost 5 bases.

The chain is built from TRBV20-1 and TRBJ1-2; D gene ambiguous. The germline V gene has CDR1 DFQATT and CDR2 SNEGSKA (reference sequence). V was pared by 3 bases and J by 13 bases, with 6 bases between. The CDR3 length is 8 residues. The CDR3 spells CSAREGTF. CDR3 nucleotides: TGCAGTGCTAGGGAGGGCACCTTC.

The chain employs TRBV10-1 and TRBJ2-2; 8 bases line up with TRBD2. Germline loops: CDR1 WNHNN, CDR2 SYGVQD (reference sequence). The junction had 7 bases not matched to a gene; V was cut back by 6 bases and J by 4 bases. The CDR3 contains 15 residues. The DNA of the CDR3 is TGCGCCAGCAGCTCGCCGGGAGGGCCCACCGGGGAGCTGTTTTTT. It is translated as CASSSPGGPTGELFF.

As concerns this clone: Other DNA sequences in the same sample also yield this CDR3. The chain is built from TRBV5-1 and TRBJ2-3; D perhaps matches TRBD1 (5 bases). This CDR3 region has 14 residues. Germline CDR1 and CDR2: SGHRS and YFSETQ. Trimming stripped 3 bases from V and 2 bases from J, with 10 bases between. CDR3 amino acids: CASSSQGPTDTQYF. The CDR3 nucleotides are TGCGCCAGCAGCTCCCAGGGTCCCACAGATACGCAGTATTTT.

The rearrangement uses TRBV7-8 and TRBJ1-6, with D uncertain. Germline V gives CDR1 SGHVS, CDR2 FQNEAQ. Trimming stripped 5 bases from V and 9 bases from J, with 14 bases between. The CDR3 is made up of 14 amino acids. CDR3 DNA: TGTGCCAGCAGCATGGACCCCGGAGGTTCACCCCTCCACTTT. Protein product: CASSMDPGGSPLHF.

The chain combines TRBV7-2 with TRBJ1-5, with 7 positions matching TRBD1. V lost 5 bases to trimming and J lost 0 bases; unmatched junction nucleotides: 4. The germline V gene has CDR1 SGHTA and CDR2 FQGNSA. This CDR3 region has 15 residues. CDR3 nucleotides: TGTGCCAGCAGCCCGGGGACAGTTAGCAATCAGCCCCAGCATTTT. Translation gives CASSPGTVSNQPQHF.

The V gene is TRBV18, the J gene TRBJ1-5; no definite D call. The CDR3 runs 13 residues. Looked up from germline, CDR1 is KGHSH and CDR2 is LQKENI. The ends were cut back, 8 bases at V and 5 bases at J, with 13 bases in the middle. CDR3 nucleotides: TGTGCCAGCGCGCCGAGTTTGGATCAGCCCCAGCATTTT. It codes for CASAPSLDQPQHF.

The chain links TRBV2 to TRBJ2-2; TRBD1 is a possible D gene (5 bases). The CDR3 spans 13 residues. Deletions cut 6 bases from V and 4 bases from J, with 9 bases between. Germline V gene data show CDR1 as SNHLY and CDR2 as FYNNEI. The CDR3 region has the DNA TGTGCCAGCAGGGCAGGGATCACCGGGGAGCTGTTTTTT. Amino acid sequence: CASRAGITGELFF.

The J gene is TRBJ2-7, the V gene TRBV11-2; D may be TRBD1 or TRBD2 (6 bases each). Trimming stripped 0 bases from V and 7 bases from J, with 16 bases between. Germline values: CDR1 SGHAT, CDR2 FQNNGV. The CDR3 has 15 amino acids. CDR3 sequence reads: CASSLDPLRGLEQYF. The CDR3 nucleotides are TGTGCCAGCAGCTTAGATCCCTTACGGGGGCTGGAGCAGTACTTC.

This clone was counted only a few times. The J gene is TRBJ1-1, the V gene TRBV2; 7 positions agree with TRBD1. From germline, CDR1 is SNHLY and CDR2 FYNNEI. This CDR3 spans 13 amino acids. V lost 6 bases to trimming and J lost 5 bases; unmatched junction nucleotides: 6. The CDR3 reads CASRATGLTEAFF. As DNA, the CDR3 is TGTGCCAGCAGGGCGACAGGGTTGACTGAAGCTTTCTTT.

The rearrangement uses TRBV7-8 and TRBJ2-3, with D perhaps given as TRBD1 or TRBD2 (5 bases each). CDR3 length: 14 residues. V was clipped by 0 bases and J by 7 bases, with 11 bases between them. From germline, CDR1 is SGHVS and CDR2 FQNEAQ. The chain's CDR3 is CASSLAPGANTQYF. In DNA form, the CDR3 reads TGTGCCAGCAGCTTAGCGCCCGGGGCTAATACGCAGTATTTT.

The rearrangement links TRBV27 to TRBJ1-1, with 8 bases aligning to TRBD1. The CDR3 sequence is 15 residues long. CDR1 and CDR2 from the germline V gene are MNHEY and SMNVEV (reference sequence). V shed 6 bases and J 1 base; nucleotides not matched to a gene: 7. CDR3 sequence: CASRPGDRTNTEAFF. CDR3 DNA: TGTGCCAGCAGACCCGGGGACAGGACGAACACTGAAGCTTTCTTT.

The chain links TRBV6-5 to TRBJ1-2; 9 positions agree with TRBD1. This CDR3 region has 14 residues. With V trimmed by 6 bases and J by 4 bases, 6 bases remained unmatched. Germline V gives CDR1 MNHEY, CDR2 SVGAGI. The CDR3 DNA reads as TGTGCCAGCAGGGGACAGGGAGGCCCCTATGGCTACACCTTC. Translation gives CASRGQGGPYGYTF.

The V gene is TRBV5-1, the J gene TRBJ2-7, with TRBD2 matching over 9 bases. The trim removed 7 bases at V and 6 bases at J, leaving 11 bases unmatched. The CDR3 spans 14 residues. CDR1 is SGHRS, CDR2 YFSETQ, per germline. CDR3 sequence (DNA): TGCGCCAGCGCCCAGGTAGCGGGAGCCCTCGAGCAGTACTTC. Residues: CASAQVAGALEQYF. The full variable domain, with the rest looked up from reference TRBV5-1 and TRBJ2-7, is KAGVTQTPRYLIKTRGQQVTLSCSPISGHRSVSWYQQTPGQGLQFLFEYFSETQRNKGNFPGRFSGRQFSNSRSEMNVSTLELGDSALYLCASAQVAGALEQYFGPGTRLTVT.

V usage is TRBV7-9 and J usage is TRBJ2-5; maybe TRBD2 (5 bases). CDR3 length: 14 residues. Germline V CDR1 and CDR2: SEHNR, FQNEAQ (reference sequence). Trimming took off 5 bases at V and 2 bases at J, with 12 bases between the two ends. The CDR3 sequence is CASSIGSGQETQYF. The DNA for the CDR3 is TGTGCCAGCAGCATAGGATCGGGACAAGAGACCCAGTACTTC.

This clone occurred once. The V gene is TRBV6-1, the J gene TRBJ2-7; 8 bases are shared with TRBD1. The CDR3 is made up of 15 amino acids. Germline V CDR1 and CDR2: MNHNS, SASEGT. V lost 6 bases to trimming and J lost 2 bases; unmatched junction nucleotides: 9. In DNA form, the CDR3 reads TGTGCCAGCAGAGACAGGGGTCGACCCCCCTACGAGCAGTACTTC. This sequence encodes CASRDRGRPPYEQYF.

The chain couples TRBV6-6 to TRBJ2-7; D may correspond to TRBD1 or TRBD2 (5 bases each). The germline gives CDR1 MNHNY, CDR2 SVGAGI (reference sequence). The CDR3 extends over 11 amino acids. V was clipped by 2 bases and J by 11 bases, with 10 bases between them. This CDR3 is CASSYRGVEYF. The CDR3 DNA follows: TGTGCCAGCAGTTACCGAGGGGTCGAGTACTTC.

The gene calls are TRBV28 and TRBJ2-7; D is tentatively TRBD1 or TRBD2 (5 bases each). Per the germline V gene, CDR1 is MDHEN and CDR2 is SYDVKM. This CDR3 is 17 amino acids long. Trimming left V 7 bases short and J 0 bases short, with 22 bases between. The DNA of the CDR3 is TGTGCCAGCAAAACACCAATGGGGGTGGGGGACTCCTACGAGCAGTACTTC. This codes for CASKTPMGVGDSYEQYF.

V is TRBV5-4 and J is TRBJ1-2; unclear D gene. V was shortened by 0 bases and J by 4 bases, with 16 bases between the two germline ends. CDR3 size: 16 residues. Germline V gives CDR1 SGHNT, CDR2 YYREEE (reference sequence). The CDR3 sequence: CASSLGSGGSIYGYTF. The CDR3 DNA follows: TGTGCCAGCAGCTTGGGTTCAGGTGGAAGCATCTATGGCTACACCTTC.